These 25 T cell receptor beta chains were sequenced from one sample in a study of memory CD4+ T cells and cytomegalovirus serostatus. Assay used: immunoSEQ multiplex PCR; TCRdb lists only in-frame clones, some missing. The data contain around 45,000 clones, just over 75% of them singletons. Single viable CD3+CD4+CD8-CD45RO+ cells were sorted as the memory CD4+ T cells. The source material was memory CD4+ T cells from blood. These receptors were taken from an adult in good health and CMV-seronegative.

This clone was seen a handful of times. This chain joins TRBV11-2 and TRBJ1-2; the D gene is possibly TRBD1 (5 bases). V lost 4 bases and J lost 1, with 13 bases in between. The CDR3 length is 15 residues. Germline CDR1 and CDR2: SGHAT and FQNNGV. CDR3 DNA: TGTGCCAGCAGCTATAGCAGGGATCTTAACTATGGCTACACCTTC. Protein: CASSYSRDLNYGYTF.

This clone is categorized as medium-sized. The chain uses TRBV14 and TRBJ1-2; no definite D call. The germline gives CDR1 SGHDN, CDR2 FVKESK. The CDR3 runs to 16 residues. Trimming shortened V by 5 bases and J by 0 bases, and 16 bases separated the two germline ends. CDR3 nucleotide sequence: TGTGCCAGCAGCGGGTACGGGGTCTTTTCTAACTATGGCTACACCTTC. Its protein is CASSGYGVFSNYGYTF.

The CDR3 reads CASSPAGGSGNTIYF. The CDR3 DNA reads TGTGCCAGCAGCCCGGCAGGGGGCTCTGGAAACACCATATATTTT. The genes are TRBV7-6 and TRBJ1-3; 7 nucleotides agree with TRBD1. The CDR3 runs 15 residues. V shed 5 bases and J 0 bases; nucleotides not matched to a gene: 4. The germline V gene has CDR1 SGHVS and CDR2 FNYEAQ.

CDR3 residues: CASSGGPGYTDTQYF. The CDR3 nucleotides read TGTGCCAGCAGCGGCGGCCCAGGATACACAGATACGCAGTATTTT. The chain recombines TRBV9 with TRBJ2-3, with D unclear. Germline V CDR1 and CDR2: SGDLS, YYNGEE. The CDR3 is 15 amino acids. V lost 3 bases, J lost 2 bases, and 13 bases lay in between.

V is TRBV7-3 and J is TRBJ2-2, with 7 nucleotides matching TRBD1. This CDR3 has 15 residues. CDR1 SGHTA and CDR2 FQGTGA come from the germline V gene. The ends lost 4 bases at V and 3 bases at J; junction bases unmatched: 5. The CDR3 DNA reads TGTGCCAGCAGCTCGGACAGGCTTCACACCGGGGAGCTGTTTTTT. Translated, it gives CASSSDRLHTGELFF.

By proportion, this clone is medium-sized (0.01 to 0.1%). This chain connects TRBV7-9 to TRBJ2-3; D possibly uses TRBD1 or TRBD2 (5 bases each). The CDR3 spans 13 residues. Trimming cost V 8 bases and J 2 bases, with 11 bases left between them. Germline V CDR1 and CDR2: SEHNR, FQNEAQ (reference sequence). The CDR3 bases are TGTGCCAGCGAGTGGGGGAACACAGATACGCAGTATTTT. It encodes CASEWGNTDTQYF.

The chain employs TRBV5-4 and TRBJ1-1; D ambiguous. Germline V CDR1 and CDR2: SGHNT, YYREEE (reference sequence). The CDR3 covers 17 residues. Trimming pared 6 bases from V and 5 bases from J, leaving 26 bases between. The CDR3 sequence: CASTVGGNIRADTEAFF. CDR3 nucleotide sequence: TGTGCCAGCACCGTAGGCGGGAATATCCGAGCGGATACTGAAGCTTTCTTT.

The CDR3 here is CASSPRELEADGYTF. In DNA form, the CDR3 reads TGTGCCAGCTCACCCCGGGAGCTTGAGGCGGATGGCTACACCTTC. V usage is TRBV18 and J usage is TRBJ1-2; D call uncertain. The CDR3 has 15 residues. The germline gives CDR1 KGHSH, CDR2 LQKENI. Trimming took 3 bases from V and 6 from J, leaving 17 bases between them.

Regarding this clone: Other DNA sequences within the sample encode an identical CDR3. V and J are TRBV29-1 and TRBJ2-5; 8 bases agree with TRBD2. CDR3 length: 12 residues. V trimming: 4 bases; J trimming: 5 bases; junction bases outside the gene matches: 3. Germline loops: CDR1 SQVTM, CDR2 ANQGSEA. CDR3 nucleotide sequence: TGCAGCGTTGGGGCTAGCGGGGAGACCCAGTACTTC. Its translation: CSVGASGETQYF.

The chain combines TRBV10-3 with TRBJ1-2; TRBD1 matches at 8 bases. In germline, CDR1 is ENHRY, CDR2 SYGVKD. This CDR3 spans 14 amino acids. Trimming cost V 2 bases and J 4 bases; bases outside gene matches: 3. The chain's CDR3 is CAISEGQGPYGYTF. Here the CDR3 DNA reads TGTGCCATCAGTGAGGGACAGGGTCCCTATGGCTACACCTTC.

J is TRBJ1-1 and V is TRBV19; 7 bases match TRBD1. V lost 6 bases to trimming and J lost 0 bases; unmatched junction nucleotides: 4. The CDR3 loop spans 14 amino acids. CDR1 is LNHDA, CDR2 SQIVND, per germline (reference sequence). The CDR3: CASRKGQMNTEAFF. Here the CDR3 DNA reads TGTGCCAGTAGGAAGGGACAGATGAACACTGAAGCTTTCTTT.

V is TRBV6-6 and J is TRBJ1-1, with TRBD1 as a possible D gene (5 bases). CDR1 is MNHNY and CDR2 is SVGAGI in the germline V gene (reference sequence). V shed 6 bases and J shed 1 base, with 12 bases lying between them. The CDR3 runs to 14 residues. CDR3 in amino acids: CASSLIDRNTEAFF. The CDR3 DNA reads as TGTGCCAGCAGCCTCATCGACAGGAACACTGAAGCTTTCTTT.

The chain joins TRBV7-3 to TRBJ2-5, with unresolved D. The CDR3 runs 15 residues. V lost 5 bases, J lost 2 bases, and 15 bases lay in between. Germline lookup yields CDR1 SGHTA and CDR2 FQGTGA. The CDR3 reads CASSPRFGGQETQYF. In DNA form, the CDR3 reads TGTGCCAGCAGCCCCCGGTTCGGCGGTCAAGAGACCCAGTACTTC.

The CDR3 nucleotides are TGTGCCAGCAGGAGCGCGGGGGGCCTGGGGACCGGGGAGCTGTTTTTT. This gives the protein CASRSAGGLGTGELFF. The rearrangement uses TRBV6-6 and TRBJ2-2; 8 bases line up with TRBD2. CDR3 length: 16 amino acids. V lost 6 bases and J lost 5; bases outside the gene matches: 11. Germline-derived CDR1 and CDR2 are MNHNY and SVGAGI (reference sequence).

This clone appeared a few times. The CDR3 DNA reads as TGTGCCAGCAACTCAGGACTGAAGAACTATGGCTACACCTTC. Translated: CASNSGLKNYGYTF. J is TRBJ1-2 and V is TRBV5-6; no clear D gene. Trimming cost V 6 bases and J 2 bases, with 14 bases left between them. The germline V gene encodes CDR1 SGHDT and CDR2 YYEEEE. The CDR3 extends over 14 amino acids.

The gene calls are TRBV5-1 and TRBJ2-7; perhaps D is TRBD1 or TRBD2 (5 bases each). The CDR3 totals 17 residues. The V end was cut by 4 bases, the J end by 5 bases, with 25 bases between. Germline CDR1 reads SGHRS; CDR2 reads YFSETQ. The CDR3 nucleotides are TGCGCCAGCAGCGAAGAGTTGGCCGGGACGGGGTCCGACGAGCAGTACTTC. This sequence encodes CASSEELAGTGSDEQYF.

The J gene is TRBJ2-3, the V gene TRBV29-1; TRBD2 aligns across 8 bases. V dropped 4 bases and J dropped 1; count of bases not matched to a gene: 7. Germline CDR1 reads SQVTM; CDR2 reads ANQGSEA. There are 15 residues in the CDR3. CDR3 amino acids: CSVVSFSGGTDTQYF. The CDR3 DNA follows: TGCAGCGTTGTTTCTTTTAGCGGGGGCACAGATACGCAGTATTTT.

The chain combines TRBV9 with TRBJ2-6, with D perhaps given as TRBD1 or TRBD2 (5 bases each). Germline V gene sequence: CDR1 SGDLS, CDR2 YYNGEE. V was pared by 4 bases and J by 0 bases, with 11 bases between. This CDR3 comprises 16 residues. The CDR3 DNA reads as TGTGCCAGCAGCACCGGGACGGACTCTGGGGCCAACGTCCTGACTTTC. The encoded protein is CASSTGTDSGANVLTF.

Notes on this clone: This sample includes further DNA sequences coding for the same CDR3. The chain uses TRBV15 and TRBJ1-6; 7 bases fit TRBD1. CDR3 length equals 15 residues. CDR1 LNHNV and CDR2 YYDKDF come from the germline V gene (reference sequence). Germline trimming cut 0 bases from V and 5 bases from J; bases unmatched to any gene: 1. CDR3 in amino acids: CATSRDRGDNSPLHF. CDR3 in DNA: TGTGCCACCAGCAGAGACAGGGGGGATAATTCACCCCTCCACTTT.

This clone was seen a few times. The chain employs TRBV11-3 and TRBJ1-1; 8 bases fit TRBD1. The CDR3 covers 14 residues. Germline CDR1 and CDR2: SGHNT and YENEEA. V lost 1 base to trimming and J lost 6 bases; unmatched junction nucleotides: 4. Here the CDR3 reads CASSLAPGQAEAFF. The DNA for the CDR3 is TGTGCCAGCAGCTTAGCTCCGGGACAGGCTGAAGCTTTCTTT.

This chain joins TRBV11-3 and TRBJ1-1; D is ambiguous. CDR1 is SGHNT, CDR2 YENEEA, per germline. This CDR3 comprises 14 residues. Trimming cost V 0 bases and J 3 bases, with 8 bases left between them. The CDR3 loop is CASSLDSRDTEAFF. CDR3 nucleotide sequence: TGTGCCAGCAGCTTAGACTCAAGGGACACTGAAGCTTTCTTT.

This clone was counted only a few times. The V call is TRBV10-1, the J call TRBJ1-2, with 7 bases fitting TRBD1. This CDR3 contains 13 residues. From germline, CDR1 is WNHNN and CDR2 SYGVQD (reference sequence). The V segment lost 6 bases and the J segment 6 bases; nucleotides outside the gene matches: 7. Here the CDR3 reads CASSADRVDGYTF. The CDR3 nucleotides read TGCGCCAGCAGCGCCGACAGGGTCGATGGCTACACCTTC.

This clone came up once. This rearrangement joins TRBV5-1 to TRBJ2-1; 11 bases map to TRBD1. Per germline, CDR1 SGHRS and CDR2 YFSETQ. V lost 4 bases and J lost 6; bases outside the gene matches: 6. The CDR3 length is 15 residues. CDR3 DNA sequence: TGCGCCAGCAGCGCCGGGACAGGGGGGTTCAATGAGCAGTTCTTC. Its protein is CASSAGTGGFNEQFF.

V gene TRBV19 combines with J gene TRBJ1-5; D is unresolved. The ends were cut back, 3 bases at V and 7 bases at J, with 16 bases in the middle. CDR3 size: 15 residues. Germline CDR1 is LNHDA and CDR2 is SQIVND (reference sequence). CDR3 sequence: CASSIYPGGSQPQHF. In DNA form, the CDR3 reads TGTGCCAGTAGTATCTATCCCGGAGGGTCGCAGCCCCAGCATTTT.

The sample holds a few counts of this clone. The rearrangement links TRBV19 to TRBJ1-5, with D unclear. CDR1 is LNHDA and CDR2 is SQIVND in the germline V gene (reference sequence). The CDR3 length is 14 residues. Trimming pared 7 bases from V and 0 bases from J, leaving 10 bases between. In nucleotides, the CDR3 is TGTGCCAGTACCGGGTGGGATAGCAATCAGCCCCAGCATTTT. Amino acids: CASTGWDSNQPQHF.